This T cell receptor (beta chain) was profiled in a study of shared clonotypes between healthy human individuals. This clone was found a few times. Germline lookup yields CDR1 SNHLY and CDR2 FYNNEI. The CDR3 contains 13 residues. V was pared by 7 bases and J by 10 bases, with 12 bases of the junction left unmatched. Assay: immunoSEQ multiplex PCR; the TCRdb copy retains only in-frame clones and omits some. The table lists roughly 2 million clones, roughly 95% of them singletons. Input material: naive CD4+ T cells sorted from blood. Documented subset: CD45RA+ positively selected. The TCR comes from a young man in good health. The V and J genes are TRBV2 and TRBJ1-1; 7 nucleotides line up with TRBD1. The CDR3 sequence is CASMPTGVSSAFF. The CDR3 nucleotides are TGTGCCAGCATGCCAACAGGGGTTTCTTCAGCTTTCTTT.